This TCR beta chain was captured in a study of lymphopenia after photon versus proton radiotherapy. The CDR3 is made up of 12 amino acids. With 6 bases clipped from V and 8 bases from J, the junction kept 2 bases outside the gene matches. Looked up from germline, CDR1 is LNHDA and CDR2 is SQIVND (reference sequence). Profiling relied on immunoSEQ multiplex PCR, and the TCRdb table lists in-frame clones only, not all of them. The top ten clones hold around 2.2% of a sample with around 70,000 clones, roughly 90% of them seen once. This sample comprised peripheral blood, obtained from a patient treated with photon-based radiotherapy. V usage is TRBV19 and J usage is TRBJ1-4, with 8 bases aligning to TRBD1. The receptor was isolated from a woman aged 40 to 55 with cholangiocarcinoma. CDR3: CASRQGAEKLFF. The CDR3 bases are TGTGCCAGTAGGCAGGGGGCGGAAAAACTGTTTTTT.